This T cell receptor (beta chain) originates from a study of cytomegalovirus exposure and HLA in healthy donors. Points from the study as a whole: The productive fraction for most TCR beta V segments was about 87% or about 30% in an earlier analysis. Per a later analysis, HLA-associated TCR beta chains showed more clonal expansion than other, equally common TCR beta chains. Most TCR sequences were rare, but some public TCRs occurred in many donors.

About this clone: The antigen is undetermined.

After removal of 6 bases from V and 3 bases from J, the junction contained 11 bases not matched to a gene. CDR3 size: 17 residues. Germline loops: CDR1 SNHLY, CDR2 FYNNEI. Vbeta (60) and Jbeta (13) primers were used in the PCR. Only in-frame clones appear in the TCRdb table, and some are missing; sequencing was by immunoSEQ multiplex PCR. The top ten hold around 1% of the sample, which has 200,000 to 250,000 clones, approximately 90% seen once. Sequencing was carried out using PBMCs. The chain couples TRBV2 to TRBJ2-1, with TRBD1 matching 10 bases. The receptor comes from a woman under 30 in good health and CMV-seronegative. CDR3: CASSDTSGQGIYNEQFF. In DNA form, the CDR3 reads TGTGCCAGCAGCGACACCTCGGGACAGGGGATCTACAATGAGCAGTTCTTC.